A selection of T cell receptor beta chains follows, all from one sample in a study of blood T cell repertoires in COVID-19. Here immunoSEQ multiplex PCR was the method, and the copy in TCRdb shows in-frame clones only, minus some. This sample has fewer than 250,000 clones, with about nine tenths found just once. The specimen was peripheral blood. Every receptor here comes from a man aged 50 or older with COVID-19, enrolled during active disease. The CDR3 runs from the conserved cysteine through the conserved F or W. Each record gives: CDR3 length, V gene, D gene, J gene, clone size, CDR3 protein, CDR3 DNA. The D gene is left open where the match is weak. Size is stated for part of the rows, as once, few or many counts, or as a class when the clone is expanded.

15	TRBV5-6	TRBD1	TRBJ2-7	.	CASSLAGTGLNEQYF	TGTGCCAGCAGCTTAGCCGGGACAGGGCTCAACGAGCAGTACTTC
14	TRBV19	TRBD1	TRBJ1-5	.	CASSGQGGNQPQHF	TGTGCCAGTAGCGGACAGGGAGGCAATCAGCCCCAGCATTTT
12	TRBV7-6	.	TRBJ2-5	.	CASSFKLETQYF	TGTGCCAGCAGCTTTAAACTGGAGACCCAGTACTTC
17	TRBV24-1	TRBD1	TRBJ1-1	.	CATSDPSPGQPYTEAFF	TGTGCCACCAGTGATCCTAGCCCGGGACAGCCTTACACTGAAGCTTTCTTT
15	TRBV18	.	TRBJ1-1	.	CASSLGREMNTEAFF	TGTGCCAGCTCACTCGGACGGGAGATGAACACTGAAGCTTTCTTT
12	TRBV3-1/TRBV3-2	.	TRBJ2-2	once	CASSQYPGELFF	TGTGCCAGCAGCCAATATCCCGGGGAGCTGTTTTTT
11	TRBV29-1	TRBD1	TRBJ1-4	.	CSIDRGEKLFF	TGCAGCATTGACAGGGGAGAAAAACTGTTTTTT
15	TRBV5-4	TRBD1	TRBJ2-5	.	CASRRTGGALETQYF	TGTGCCAGCAGAAGGACAGGGGGCGCCTTAGAGACCCAGTACTTC
15	TRBV30	TRBD1	TRBJ1-6	.	CAWSKGQGEGSPLHF	TGTGCCTGGAGCAAAGGACAGGGAGAGGGTTCACCCCTCCACTTT
13	TRBV9	.	TRBJ2-7	.	CASSGYASYEQYF	TGTGCCAGCAGCGGCTATGCGTCCTACGAGCAGTACTTC
12	TRBV19	.	TRBJ1-2	.	CASSMQVYGYTF	TGTGCCAGTAGTATGCAGGTGTATGGCTACACCTTC
14	TRBV7-2	.	TRBJ2-7	.	CASSLAQDSYEQYF	TGTGCCAGCAGCTTAGCACAGGACTCCTACGAGCAGTACTTC
13	TRBV28	.	TRBJ2-7	.	CASSSRLGGEQYF	TGTGCCAGCAGTTCTCGGTTGGGCGGGGAGCAGTACTTC
13	TRBV3-1/TRBV3-2	.	TRBJ2-7	many	CASSPGLGYEQYF	TGTGCCAGCAGCCCGGGACTCGGATACGAGCAGTACTTC
15	TRBV7-2	TRBD2	TRBJ2-1	.	CASSASGSSYNEQFF	TGTGCCAGCAGCGCCAGCGGGAGCTCCTACAATGAGCAGTTCTTC
14	TRBV19	.	TRBJ2-2	.	CASSLQQGTGELFF	TGTGCCAGTAGTCTACAACAGGGTACCGGGGAGCTGTTTTTT
16	TRBV25-1	TRBD2	TRBJ2-2	once	CASSKLAGVGTGELFF	TGTGCCAGCAGCAAACTAGCGGGAGTAGGGACCGGGGAGCTGTTTTTT
13	TRBV5-1	.	TRBJ1-2	few	CASSPPGVDGYTF	TGCGCCAGCAGCCCCCCAGGGGTCGATGGCTACACCTTC
17	TRBV3-1/TRBV3-2	.	TRBJ1-5	.	CASSQGLGGQLNQPQHF	TGTGCCAGCAGCCAAGGTCTTGGCGGGCAGCTCAATCAGCCCCAGCATTTT
14	TRBV2	TRBD1	TRBJ1-2	.	CASSEDRATYGYTF	TGTGCCAGCAGTGAGGACAGGGCAACCTATGGCTACACCTTC
12	TRBV2	.	TRBJ2-5	.	CASTGYQETQYF	TGTGCCAGCACAGGGTACCAAGAGACCCAGTACTTC
16	TRBV28	TRBD1	TRBJ1-5	.	CASSRTGMIGNQPQHF	TGTGCCAGCAGTCGGACAGGGATGATTGGCAATCAGCCCCAGCATTTT
16	TRBV29-1	TRBD2	TRBJ2-1	.	CSVEELTSGRHNEQFF	TGCAGCGTTGAAGAACTGACTAGCGGGAGACACAATGAGCAGTTCTTC
11	TRBV3-1/TRBV3-2	.	TRBJ2-7	.	CASSQQSEQYF	TGTGCCAGCAGCCAACAGTCTGAGCAGTACTTC
14	TRBV19	TRBD2	TRBJ2-2	.	CASSPSGNFGELFF	TGTGCCAGTAGTCCTAGCGGGAACTTCGGGGAGCTGTTTTTT
13	TRBV19	TRBD1	TRBJ1-5	.	CASKDRGVQPQHF	TGTGCCAGTAAAGACAGGGGGGTTCAGCCCCAGCATTTT
14	TRBV2	.	TRBJ2-7	.	CASSDPRSAYEQYF	TGTGCCAGCAGTGATCCTAGAAGCGCCTACGAGCAGTACTTC
13	TRBV11-2	.	TRBJ2-7	.	CASSPRSSYEQYF	TGTGCCAGCAGCCCGCGGAGCTCCTACGAGCAGTACTTC